The 8 T cell receptor beta chains below all came from one sample that was sequenced in a study of response to subunit inactivated influenza vaccine. Each CDR3 protein gets one entry after TCRdb re-called the RT-PCR reads with MiXCR. Of 750,000 to 850,000 distinct CDR3 sequences in the sample, about 18% were seen once. Sequencing used PBMCs from blood, obtained more than 4 days after vaccination. The receptors derive from a man aged 45-60 years who received an inactivated influenza vaccine.

This chain joins TRBV20-1 and TRBJ2-3, with 12 bases aligning to TRBD2. The CDR3 loop spans 17 amino acids. Germline CDR1 reads DFQATT; CDR2 reads SNEGSKA (reference sequence). After removal of 3 bases from V and 4 bases from J, the junction contained 11 bases not matched to a gene. The CDR3 nucleotides read TGCAGTGCTAGCGCCGTCGTGACTAGCGGGAGTGCAGATACGCAGTATTTT. It codes for CSASAVVTSGSADTQYF.

The chain is built from TRBV6-7 and TRBJ2-6, with D possibly matching TRBD1 (7 bases). TRBV6-7 is an open reading frame whose function is uncertain. The ends were cut back, 0 bases at V and 2 bases at J, with 11 bases in the middle. The CDR3 extends over 17 amino acids. CDR3 DNA sequence: TGTGCCAGCAGTTACTCCAGGAGGGGGCCTGGGGCCAACGTCCTGACTTTC. Translation gives CASSYSRRGPGANVLTF.

This clonotype was recorded once. Since a much larger clone is just one base distant, this may be a read error. The chain employs TRBV5-6 and TRBJ2-3; D call uncertain. V lost 2 bases to trimming and J lost 7 bases, with 5 bases between them. Germline assignment: CDR1 SGHDT and CDR2 YYEEEE. This CDR3 region has 11 residues. The CDR3 DNA is TGTGCCAGCAGCTTACGGAATACGCAGTATTTT. This codes for CASSLRNTQYF.

The J gene is TRBJ1-1, the V gene TRBV20-1; D gene ambiguous. This CDR3 is 11 amino acids long. Trimming removed 1 base at V and 8 bases at J, with 8 bases between. Germline CDR1 DFQATT, CDR2 SNEGSKA (reference sequence). CDR3 nucleotides: TGCAGTGCTAGAGCCGGACTGGAAGCTTTCTTT. This sequence encodes CSARAGLEAFF.

The chain has TRBV4-1 and TRBJ1-3; D not resolved. This CDR3 is built from 13 residues. V dropped 6 bases and J dropped 1 base, with 7 bases sitting between them. The V gene's germline CDR1 is MGHRA and CDR2 YSYEKL. The CDR3 nucleotides are TGCGCCAGCAGGCAAACGTCTGGAAACACCATATATTTT. As protein: CASRQTSGNTIYF.

This clonotype has a handful of counts. The V call is TRBV14, the J call TRBJ2-1, with 7 bases aligning to TRBD1. The CDR3 sequence is 16 residues long. Germline V lookup: CDR1 SGHDN, CDR2 FVKESK. Trimming at V came to 5 bases and at J to 4 bases, leaving 11 bases not matched to a gene. The CDR3 sequence is CASSYGQDRIYNEQFF. The CDR3 coding sequence is TGTGCCAGCAGCTACGGACAGGACAGAATTTACAATGAGCAGTTCTTC.

The chain couples TRBV7-8 to TRBJ1-1; the D gene is possibly TRBD1 (5 bases). The germline gives CDR1 SGHVS, CDR2 FQNEAQ. The germline V and J ends were trimmed by 5 bases and 5 bases, with 12 bases remaining between them. This CDR3 has 13 amino acids. In DNA form, the CDR3 reads TGTGCCAGCAGCGGTTTGGGGGGGACTGAAGCTTTCTTT. It encodes CASSGLGGTEAFF.

The chain has TRBV6-1 and TRBJ2-7, with TRBD1 matching 10 bases. This CDR3 spans 15 amino acids. Germline loops: CDR1 MNHNS, CDR2 SASEGT. J lost 5 bases, V lost 6 bases, and 10 bases had no gene match. CDR3 in DNA: TGTGCCAGCAGCTCAGGGGGGACAGGGGCCCACGAGCAGTACTTC. This encodes CASSSGGTGAHEQYF.